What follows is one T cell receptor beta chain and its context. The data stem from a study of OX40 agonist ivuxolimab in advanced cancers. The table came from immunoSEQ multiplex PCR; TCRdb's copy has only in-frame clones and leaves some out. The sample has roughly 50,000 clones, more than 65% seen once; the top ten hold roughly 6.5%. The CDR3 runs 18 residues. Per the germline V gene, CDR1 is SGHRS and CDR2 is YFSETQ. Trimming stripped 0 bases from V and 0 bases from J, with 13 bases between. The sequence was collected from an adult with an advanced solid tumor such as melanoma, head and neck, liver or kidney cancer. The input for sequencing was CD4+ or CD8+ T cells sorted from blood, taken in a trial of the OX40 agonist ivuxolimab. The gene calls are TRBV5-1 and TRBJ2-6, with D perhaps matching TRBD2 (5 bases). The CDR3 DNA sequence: TGCGCCAGCAGCTTGGCCCTGAGGGTCCACTCTGGGGCCAACGTCCTGACTTTC. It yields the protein CASSLALRVHSGANVLTF. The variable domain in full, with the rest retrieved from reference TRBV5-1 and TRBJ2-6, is KAGVTQTPRYLIKTRGQQVTLSCSPISGHRSVSWYQQTPGQGLQFLFEYFSETQRNKGNFPGRFSGRQFSNSRSEMNVSTLELGDSALYLCASSLALRVHSGANVLTFGAGSRLTVL.